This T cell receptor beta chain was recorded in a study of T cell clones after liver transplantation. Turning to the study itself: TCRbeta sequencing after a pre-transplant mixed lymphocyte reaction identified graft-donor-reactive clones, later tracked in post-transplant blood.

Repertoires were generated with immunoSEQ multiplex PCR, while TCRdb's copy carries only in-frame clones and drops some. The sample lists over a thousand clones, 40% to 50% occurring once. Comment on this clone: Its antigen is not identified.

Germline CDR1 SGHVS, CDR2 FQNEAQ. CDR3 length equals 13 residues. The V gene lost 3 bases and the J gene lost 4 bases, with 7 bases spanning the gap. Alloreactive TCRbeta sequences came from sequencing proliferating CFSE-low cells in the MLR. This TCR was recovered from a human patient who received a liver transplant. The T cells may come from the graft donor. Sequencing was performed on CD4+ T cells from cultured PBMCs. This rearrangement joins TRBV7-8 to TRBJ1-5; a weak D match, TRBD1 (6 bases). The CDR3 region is CASSFDRNQPQHF. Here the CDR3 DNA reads TGTGCCAGCAGCTTCGACAGGAATCAGCCCCAGCATTTT. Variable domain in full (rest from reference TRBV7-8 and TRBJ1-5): GAGVSQSPRYKVAKRGQDVALRCDPISGHVSLFWYQQALGQGPEFLTYFQNEAQLDKSGLPSDRFFAERPEGSVSTLKIQRTQQEDSAVYLCASSFDRNQPQHFGDGTRLSIL.